This T cell receptor beta chain derives from a study of a mutant IDH1 vaccine in newly diagnosed glioma. Study as a whole: The V12 visit happened in week 35, and the V13 visit happened in week 47.

In regard to this clone: Its antigen is as yet unknown.

Assay used: immunoSEQ multiplex PCR; TCRdb lists only in-frame clones, some missing. In the table there are about 60,000 clones, around 85% of which are singletons. This CDR3 region has 17 residues. Germline V lookup: CDR1 SGDLS, CDR2 YYNGEE. The V end lost 4 bases, the J end lost 0 bases, and 16 bases lay between the germline ends. Time point reported: week 35, safety follow-up. The content of each vaccine dose was 300 ug of mutant IDH1 20-mer peptide, and topical imiquimod accompanied it. This TCR was recovered from a man aged 35 to 55 with glioma. This chain links TRBV9 with TRBJ1-4; the D is unclear. The source was PBMCs, collected from a glioma patient whose treatment included an IDH1 peptide vaccine. DNA for the CDR3: TGTGCCAGCAGCCCCCGCCATTGGCGTTCAACTAATGAAAAACTGTTTTTT. As protein: CASSPRHWRSTNEKLFF.